This is a list of T cell receptor beta chains from one sample in a study of early stage breast cancer tumors. Generated by immunoSEQ multiplex PCR, the TCRdb table keeps only in-frame clones and is missing some. The repertoire holds tens of thousands of clones, with 74% as singletons. Sequencing used blood. Source of these receptors: a person aged 60 to 70 with breast cancer. CDR3s leave out the opening cysteine and the closing phenylalanine or tryptophan.

v_call	cdr3_aa
TRBV28	ASTWTLSTDTQY
TRBV6-1	ASKPRRNTGELF
TRBV15	ATSSPGPPETQY
TRBV30	AWSGNPRAEGYGYT
TRBV4-2	ASSHVAGDPSTDTQY
TRBV28	AARQAGYGYT
TRBV9	ASSVDPSGGATDTQY
TRBV5-4	ASSLPGRGTDTQY
TRBV2	ASSVSRLNTEAF
TRBV5-1	ASSSPGQGVYGYT
TRBV6-1	ASSVGRVTNEKLF
TRBV11-1	ASQGSGHLNTGELF
TRBV7-9	ASSPKDRLGAEAF
TRBV19	ASSIGRTDTQY
TRBV11-2	ASSLGVAGFVGYT
TRBV7-2	ASSPRRPTEAF
TRBV9	ASSVGQGFGGANVLT
TRBV28	ASSLSVGSYEQY
TRBV19	ASGPAGGWQKTQY
TRBV18	ASSPVPDLNTEAF
TRBV5-1	ASSLDWTPTGELF
TRBV28	ASTVHTAANGYT
TRBV5-1	ASSLEAGSNSPLH
TRBV5-4	ASSPAPTSSANIQY
TRBV27	ASSPNNRGPNQPQH
TRBV19	ASSVNSGGTKGTQY
TRBV6-5	ASSRPGENIQY
TRBV19	ASSRPAGSGANVLT
TRBV2	ASSAGGASGRLSTDTQY
TRBV11-1	ASSFGIPYEQY
TRBV5-1	ASSLGQGHNEQF
TRBV6-6	ASSSLGGTEAF
TRBV11-1	ASTRGGFEDTQY
TRBV7-9	ASSSPGRMNTGGLF
TRBV6-1	ASSESTGRGTQPQH
TRBV4-2	ASSQSGGTDTQY
TRBV20-1	SAIRGETQY
TRBV10-3	AISAGGDEAF
TRBV9	ASGTGLQETQY
TRBV11-2	ASSLGDRWQF
TRBV28	ASSGWGYT
TRBV5-4	ASSWERGPYEQY
TRBV11-2	ASSSRGVGAGELF
TRBV19	ASSFQGGRQPQH
TRBV19	ASSILLGNTEAF
TRBV19	ASSPTASSSGRSNTDTQY
TRBV19	ASSRRLRDPGYGYT
TRBV27	ASRESGGPYEQY
TRBV7-8	ASSLRAGGTEAF
TRBV18	ASSPTGQNTGELF
TRBV7-8	ASSIVAGGRNEQF
TRBV28	ASTRGGPNTEAF